These 5 T cell receptor beta chains were sequenced from one sample in a study of PD-L1 blockade in urothelial cancer. Time point specified: pretreatment peripheral blood. TCRdb's copy holds only in-frame clones and misses some; the assay was immunoSEQ multiplex PCR. Among some 100,000 clones, more than 70% were seen once, and the ten largest hold more than 0.85%. Sequences were derived from PBMCs, sampled around atezolizumab (anti-PD-L1) treatment. The receptors derive from a woman aged 80 or over with urothelial cancer.

V gene TRBV11-2 combines with J gene TRBJ2-3, with 12 nucleotides matching TRBD2. The V segment lost 3 bases and the J segment 2 bases; nucleotides outside the gene matches: 3. Looked up from germline, CDR1 is SGHAT and CDR2 is FQNNGV. This CDR3 has 16 amino acids. The DNA for the CDR3 is TGTGCCAGCAGCTTTCTAGCGGGAGGGAACACAGATACGCAGTATTTT. It specifies CASSFLAGGNTDTQYF.

This sequence joins TRBV10-2 and TRBJ1-2, with D tentatively TRBD1 (5 bases). V was cut by 5 bases and J by 3 bases, with 16 bases left in between. This CDR3 has 15 residues. Germline loops: CDR1 WSHSY, CDR2 SAAADI. CDR3 protein: CASSSLQGVDYGYTF. As DNA, the CDR3 is TGCGCCAGCAGTTCACTGCAGGGTGTCGACTATGGCTACACCTTC.

The chain's CDR3 is CASSGVRPGTEAFF. CDR3 nucleotides: TGTGCCAGCAGCGGTGTCAGGCCCGGCACTGAAGCTTTCTTT. The chain joins TRBV9 to TRBJ1-1; D remains ambiguous. This CDR3 is 14 amino acids long. Per germline, CDR1 SGDLS and CDR2 YYNGEE. Trimming removed 3 bases at V and 4 bases at J, with 13 bases between.

This chain uses TRBV28 with TRBJ2-5; tentative D call: TRBD1 (6 bases). CDR3 length equals 15 residues. The V gene lost 6 bases and the J gene lost 3 bases, with 17 bases spanning the gap. Germline CDR1 and CDR2: MDHEN and SYDVKM. The chain's CDR3 is CASRASGTSKETQYF. CDR3 nucleotides: TGTGCCAGCAGAGCTTCCGGGACATCGAAAGAGACCCAGTACTTC.

This clone was seen a single time. The chain is built from TRBV11-2 and TRBJ2-7; possible D gene TRBD1, 6 bases. There are 16 residues in the CDR3. The ends were cut back, 0 bases at V and 7 bases at J, with 19 bases in the middle. In germline, CDR1 is SGHAT, CDR2 FQNNGV. The CDR3 DNA is TGTGCCAGCAGCTTAGATCGAACAGGGCCCCCGAGGGAGCAGTACTTC. Protein sequence: CASSLDRTGPPREQYF.